These T cell receptor beta chains were read from a single sample in a study of T-cell memory formation after mild COVID-19. Each CDR3 protein gets one entry after TCRdb re-called the 5' RACE reads with MiXCR. Found here are about 49,000 distinct CDR3 sequences, 27% of them singletons; the top ten hold around 45%. Sequenced material: PBMCs or a T cell subset sorted from them (not recorded which). All receptors come from a man between 18 and 35 years old who had mild COVID-19 (a few samples of this study predate the infection). Cell type and time point are not known. The CDR3 runs from the conserved cysteine through the conserved F or W. The order of the fields is J gene, V gene, D gene, clone size, CDR3 protein, CDR3 DNA. D genes are given only for firm matches. Where a row states a size, it is once, few, many or the class of an expanded clone; other rows omit it.

J gene: TRBJ2-3
V gene: TRBV4-3
D gene: -
clone size: few
CDR3 protein: CASSQEGKDTQYF
CDR3 DNA: TGCGCCAGCAGCCAAGAGGGTAAAGATACGCAGTATTTT

J gene: TRBJ1-1
V gene: TRBV29-1
D gene: -
clone size: few
CDR3 protein: CSVEDGYTEAFF
CDR3 DNA: TGCAGCGTTGAGGACGGTTACACTGAAGCTTTCTTT

J gene: TRBJ2-1
V gene: TRBV4-1
D gene: TRBD1
clone size: -
CDR3 protein: CASSQTRQGAIHEQFF
CDR3 DNA: TGCGCCAGCAGTCAAACCCGGCAGGGGGCCATCCATGAGCAGTTCTTC

J gene: TRBJ2-3
V gene: TRBV9
D gene: -
clone size: -
CDR3 protein: CASSVTGGPTDTQYF
CDR3 DNA: TGTGCCAGCAGCGTTACGGGGGGCCCCACAGATACGCAGTATTTT

J gene: TRBJ2-7
V gene: TRBV5-1
D gene: -
clone size: -
CDR3 protein: CASTVEGIMSDEQYF
CDR3 DNA: TGCGCCAGCACCGTTGAGGGGATAATGTCCGACGAGCAGTACTTC

J gene: TRBJ2-1
V gene: TRBV7-2
D gene: TRBD2
clone size: -
CDR3 protein: CASYRPSGGNEQFF
CDR3 DNA: TGTGCCAGCTATAGGCCTAGCGGGGGAAATGAGCAGTTCTTC

J gene: TRBJ2-7
V gene: TRBV6-2/TRBV6-3
D gene: -
clone size: -
CDR3 protein: CASSYSTSYEQYF
CDR3 DNA: TGTGCCAGCAGTTACTCGACCTCCTACGAGCAGTACTTC

J gene: TRBJ2-2
V gene: TRBV7-9
D gene: -
clone size: -
CDR3 protein: CASSFEELFF
CDR3 DNA: TGTGCCAGCAGCTTTGAGGAGCTGTTTTTT

J gene: TRBJ2-5
V gene: TRBV6-1
D gene: TRBD2
clone size: -
CDR3 protein: CASSASGGVETQYF
CDR3 DNA: TGTGCCAGCAGTGCTAGCGGGGGTGTGGAGACCCAGTACTTC

J gene: TRBJ2-3
V gene: TRBV5-1
D gene: -
clone size: -
CDR3 protein: CASSSFGGNTDTQYF
CDR3 DNA: TGCGCCAGCAGTTCTTTCGGCGGGAACACAGATACGCAGTATTTT

J gene: TRBJ2-2
V gene: TRBV6-5
D gene: TRBD2
clone size: -
CDR3 protein: CASRGGLAGGPYMAGELFF
CDR3 DNA: TGTGCCAGCAGAGGCGGACTAGCGGGGGGGCCGTATATGGCCGGGGAGCTGTTTTTT

J gene: TRBJ1-1
V gene: TRBV11-2
D gene: TRBD1
clone size: few
CDR3 protein: CSSSRGQANTEAFF
CDR3 DNA: TGTTCCAGCAGCCGGGGACAGGCCAACACTGAAGCTTTCTTT

J gene: TRBJ2-3
V gene: TRBV12-3/TRBV12-4
D gene: TRBD1
clone size: few
CDR3 protein: CASSPPGGRTDTQYF
CDR3 DNA: TGTGCCAGCAGCCCCCCAGGGGGTAGGACAGATACGCAGTATTTT

J gene: TRBJ1-1
V gene: TRBV9
D gene: -
clone size: -
CDR3 protein: CASSVGTLGTEAFF
CDR3 DNA: TGTGCCAGCAGCGTAGGAACTCTGGGCACTGAAGCTTTCTTT

J gene: TRBJ2-5
V gene: TRBV7-9
D gene: TRBD1
clone size: few
CDR3 protein: CASSSQGDQETQYF
CDR3 DNA: TGTGCCAGCAGCTCCCAGGGGGACCAAGAGACCCAGTACTTC

J gene: TRBJ2-1
V gene: TRBV28
D gene: TRBD1
clone size: -
CDR3 protein: CASSYLLARGSNEQFF
CDR3 DNA: TGTGCCAGCAGTTACCTCCTAGCCAGGGGGTCCAATGAGCAGTTCTTC

J gene: TRBJ2-7
V gene: TRBV7-9
D gene: TRBD2
clone size: few
CDR3 protein: CASSLGSSGAEQYF
CDR3 DNA: TGTGCCAGCAGCTTAGGCTCTAGCGGAGCCGAGCAGTACTTC

J gene: TRBJ1-2
V gene: TRBV7-2
D gene: -
clone size: few
CDR3 protein: CASSSSGTPNYGYTF
CDR3 DNA: TGTGCCAGCAGCTCCTCTGGTACTCCTAACTATGGCTACACCTTC

J gene: TRBJ1-3
V gene: TRBV7-8
D gene: -
clone size: -
CDR3 protein: CASTPGGLGNTIYF
CDR3 DNA: TGTGCCAGCACCCCGGGGGGGTTGGGAAACACCATATATTTT

J gene: TRBJ2-5
V gene: TRBV7-9
D gene: TRBD2
clone size: few
CDR3 protein: CASRRTSGQETQYF
CDR3 DNA: TGTGCCAGCAGGCGGACTAGCGGGCAAGAGACCCAGTACTTC

J gene: TRBJ2-3
V gene: TRBV12-3/TRBV12-4
D gene: -
clone size: many
CDR3 protein: CASSPYLKRTDTQYF
CDR3 DNA: TGTGCCAGCAGTCCATACTTAAAGCGCACAGATACGCAGTATTTT

J gene: TRBJ2-1
V gene: TRBV12-3/TRBV12-4
D gene: -
clone size: few
CDR3 protein: CASTPTGGEQFF
CDR3 DNA: TGTGCCAGCACCCCAACTGGGGGGGAGCAGTTCTTC

J gene: TRBJ1-2
V gene: TRBV29-1
D gene: -
clone size: -
CDR3 protein: CSVYGRMTEIGGYTF
CDR3 DNA: TGCAGCGTTTATGGCCGAATGACAGAGATCGGTGGCTACACCTTC

J gene: TRBJ1-4
V gene: TRBV13
D gene: -
clone size: -
CDR3 protein: CASSQNSRAEKLFF
CDR3 DNA: TGTGCCAGCAGTCAAAATTCCAGGGCGGAAAAACTGTTTTTT

J gene: TRBJ1-6
V gene: TRBV5-1
D gene: TRBD1
clone size: few
CDR3 protein: CASRGRDRDRRSPLHF
CDR3 DNA: TGCGCCAGCAGAGGACGGGACAGGGACAGGCGTTCACCCCTCCACTTT

J gene: TRBJ2-5
V gene: TRBV9
D gene: TRBD2
clone size: many
CDR3 protein: CASSPYSGGPGETQYF
CDR3 DNA: TGTGCCAGCAGCCCCTATAGCGGGGGGCCAGGAGAGACCCAGTACTTC

J gene: TRBJ2-7
V gene: TRBV4-1
D gene: -
clone size: many
CDR3 protein: CASSQDSHRPYEQYF
CDR3 DNA: TGCGCCAGCAGCCAAGATAGTCACAGACCGTACGAGCAGTACTTC

J gene: TRBJ2-7
V gene: TRBV5-1
D gene: -
clone size: few
CDR3 protein: CASSPGFTREQYF
CDR3 DNA: TGCGCCAGCAGCCCCGGATTTACGCGCGAGCAGTACTTC

J gene: TRBJ2-4
V gene: TRBV9
D gene: -
clone size: few
CDR3 protein: CASSVGGVKDIQYF
CDR3 DNA: TGTGCCAGCAGCGTTGGAGGGGTTAAAGACATTCAGTACTTC

J gene: TRBJ2-4
V gene: TRBV7-9
D gene: -
clone size: -
CDR3 protein: CASSYALEDRDKNIQYF
CDR3 DNA: TGTGCCAGCAGCTATGCTCTAGAAGACCGGGACAAAAACATTCAGTACTTC

J gene: TRBJ2-1
V gene: TRBV30
D gene: -
clone size: few
CDR3 protein: CAWSVEANNEQFF
CDR3 DNA: TGTGCCTGGAGTGTAGAGGCGAACAATGAGCAGTTCTTC

J gene: TRBJ2-7
V gene: TRBV6-6
D gene: -
clone size: -
CDR3 protein: CASSIRMGYEQYF
CDR3 DNA: TGTGCCAGCAGCATCAGGATGGGCTACGAGCAGTACTTC

J gene: TRBJ2-7
V gene: TRBV4-2
D gene: -
clone size: -
CDR3 protein: CASSPLGGDYEQYF
CDR3 DNA: TGTGCCAGCAGCCCACTCGGCGGGGACTACGAGCAGTACTTC

J gene: TRBJ2-5
V gene: TRBV29-1
D gene: -
clone size: few
CDR3 protein: CSVEEGWQGIQYF
CDR3 DNA: TGCAGCGTTGAAGAGGGGTGGCAAGGGATCCAGTACTTC

J gene: TRBJ2-7
V gene: TRBV4-1
D gene: -
clone size: few
CDR3 protein: CASSPRFGGEQYF
CDR3 DNA: TGCGCCAGCAGCCCGAGGTTCGGGGGCGAGCAGTACTTC

J gene: TRBJ2-2
V gene: TRBV9
D gene: TRBD2
clone size: -
CDR3 protein: CASSVPGLADTGELFF
CDR3 DNA: TGTGCCAGCAGCGTGCCGGGACTAGCTGACACCGGGGAGCTGTTTTTT

J gene: TRBJ2-3
V gene: TRBV7-2
D gene: TRBD1
clone size: -
CDR3 protein: CASSSADREADTQYF
CDR3 DNA: TGTGCCAGCAGCTCCGCGGACAGGGAGGCAGATACGCAGTATTTT

J gene: TRBJ2-3
V gene: TRBV11-2
D gene: -
clone size: -
CDR3 protein: CASSPGWIDTQYF
CDR3 DNA: TGTGCCAGCAGCCCAGGCTGGATAGATACGCAGTATTTT